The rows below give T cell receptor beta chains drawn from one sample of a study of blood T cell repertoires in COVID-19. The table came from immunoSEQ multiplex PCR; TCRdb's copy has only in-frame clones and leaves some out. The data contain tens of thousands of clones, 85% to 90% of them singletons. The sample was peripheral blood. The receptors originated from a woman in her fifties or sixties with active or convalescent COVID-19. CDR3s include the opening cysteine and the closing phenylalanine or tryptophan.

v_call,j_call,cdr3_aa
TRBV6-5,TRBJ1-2,CASSYGRTGSNYGYTF
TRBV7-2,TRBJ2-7,CASSLSSGTGAYEQYF
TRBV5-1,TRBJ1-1,CASSLAGAGGINTEAFF
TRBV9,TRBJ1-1,CASSVQFNTEAFF
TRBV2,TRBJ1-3,CASGQGRGNTIYF
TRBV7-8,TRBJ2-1,CAVLANEQFF
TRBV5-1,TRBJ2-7,CASSLGIGTGIYEQYF
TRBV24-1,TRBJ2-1,CATSDTSGSDDEQFF
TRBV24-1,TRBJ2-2,CATPGGQSDTGELFF
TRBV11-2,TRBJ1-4,CASSSLPHMYVATNEKLFF
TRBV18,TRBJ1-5,CASSADSYSNQPQHF
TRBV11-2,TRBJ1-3,CASSWDNSGNTIYF
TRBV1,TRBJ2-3,CTSSQLGRTDTQYF
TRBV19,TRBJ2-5,CASSIRARETQYF
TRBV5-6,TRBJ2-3,CASSRGQGGTDTQYF
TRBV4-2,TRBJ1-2,CASSQEYFAPVDYGYTF
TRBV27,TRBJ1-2,CASSLRGPNGYTF
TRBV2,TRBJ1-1,CASTDMGNTEAFF
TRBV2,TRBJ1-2,CASSENGQGSYGYTF